This TCR beta chain came from a study of cytotoxic CD8 clonotypes in ibrutinib-treated CLL. Across the study: Responses: approximately 25 partial, 2 complete; after median about 70 months, about 15 stayed remitted, some twelve progressed. On average, 94,082 productive rearrangements and around 250,000 productive templates per sample.

General study points: In sustained-remission versus progressing patients, sampling times differed.

The intended depth for sequencing was 1 in 200,000 to 1 in 1 million T cells. This table comes from immunoSEQ multiplex PCR, and its TCRdb copy is limited to in-frame clones, with some not included. Among more than 200,000 clones listed, under 80% were seen once. The CDR3 loop spans 15 amino acids. Germline CDR1 reads SGHAT; CDR2 reads FQNNGV. With 5 bases removed from V and 7 bases from J, the gap between germline ends came to 20 bases. As regards this clone: As yet, its antigen is unknown.

V and J are TRBV11-2 and TRBJ1-2; D not resolved. Source: PBMCs, taken after 24 months of ibrutinib treatment. The sequence was collected from a human donor with chronic lymphocytic leukemia. In DNA form, the CDR3 reads TGTGCCAGCAGCCCGGACGGCAGGCCCTATGCTGGCTACACCTTC. It is translated as CASSPDGRPYAGYTF.